These T cell receptor beta chains were read from a single sample in a study of blood T cell repertoires in COVID-19. Some clones are missing from TCRdb's copy, which holds only in-frame ones; the method was immunoSEQ multiplex PCR. The table records 210,000 or so clones, approximately 86% of them present only once. The sample consisted of peripheral blood. The receptors were sampled from a man between 18 and 29 years old with active or convalescent COVID-19. Each CDR3 is given with its conserved first and last residue. The D gene is left open where the match is weak. Size tells how often a clone was seen (once, few, many) or the class of an expanded clone, and some rows leave it out.

cdr3_aa | cdr3_nt | j_call | clone_size | d_call | v_call
CASKRTEDYGYTF | TGTGCCAGTAAGAGGACAGAAGACTATGGCTACACCTTC | TRBJ1-2 | . | . | TRBV19
CASSTTGLANGYTF | TGCGCCAGCAGCACCACAGGGTTGGCGAATGGCTACACCTTC | TRBJ1-2 | . | . | TRBV5-1
CASKWGQGVRDEQYF | TGTGCCAGCAAGTGGGGACAGGGTGTTCGTGACGAGCAGTACTTC | TRBJ2-7 | . | TRBD1 | TRBV5-5
CSVGTRLVNEQFF | TGCAGCGTGGGGACTAGATTGGTCAATGAGCAGTTCTTC | TRBJ2-1 | . | TRBD2 | TRBV29-1
CASSMDRLRNEQFF | TGTGCCAGTAGTATGGACAGGTTGAGGAATGAGCAGTTCTTC | TRBJ2-1 | . | TRBD1 | TRBV19
CAWSVGTGAYEQYF | TGTGCCTGGAGTGTTGGGACAGGCGCTTACGAGCAGTACTTC | TRBJ2-7 | . | TRBD1 | TRBV30
CASSHDRGLTGELFF | TGCGCCAGCAGCCACGACAGGGGGCTAACCGGGGAGCTGTTTTTT | TRBJ2-2 | . | TRBD1 | TRBV4-3
CAWSAGARSGNTIYF | TGTGCCTGGAGTGCAGGGGCCAGGTCTGGAAACACCATATATTTT | TRBJ1-3 | . | . | TRBV30
CASRDSQMNTEAFF | TGTGCCAGTAGGGACAGCCAAATGAACACTGAAGCTTTCTTT | TRBJ1-1 | . | . | TRBV19
CAIRDGTPWNTEAFF | TGTGCCATCAGAGACGGGACTCCATGGAACACTGAAGCTTTCTTT | TRBJ1-1 | . | . | TRBV10-3
CSVGEGSNQPQHF | TGCAGCGTTGGTGAGGGTTCCAATCAGCCCCAGCATTTT | TRBJ1-5 | . | . | TRBV29-1
CASSTIQGARGYTF | TGTGCCAGCAGTACAATCCAGGGGGCGCGCGGCTACACCTTC | TRBJ1-2 | . | TRBD1 | TRBV2
CASSLEGLGAGQGNTIYF | TGTGCCAGCAGCTTAGAGGGATTGGGAGCCGGCCAAGGAAACACCATATATTTT | TRBJ1-3 | once | . | TRBV7-8
CARERGSYEQFF | TGTGCCAGAGAAAGAGGGTCGTATGAGCAGTTCTTC | TRBJ2-1 | . | . | TRBV21-1
CASSQDGRVPYQETQYF | TGTGCCAGCAGCCAAGACGGCAGGGTACCATACCAAGAGACCCAGTACTTC | TRBJ2-5 | . | . | TRBV3-1/TRBV3-2
CASRQERGLGQPQHF | TGTGCCAGCAGACAGGAGAGGGGGCTGGGTCAGCCCCAGCATTTT | TRBJ1-5 | . | TRBD1 | TRBV7-8
CATSLSTGDGYTF | TGTGCCACCAGCCTTTCGACAGGGGACGGCTACACCTTC | TRBJ1-2 | . | TRBD1 | TRBV15
CASSLIRDASPLHF | TGTGCCAGCAGTTTGATCAGGGATGCTTCACCCCTCCACTTT | TRBJ1-6 | . | . | TRBV28
CASSSDLAGAGNEQFF | TGTGCCAGCAGCTCGGATCTAGCGGGAGCAGGCAATGAGCAGTTCTTC | TRBJ2-1 | . | TRBD2 | TRBV11-2
CASSLHPGGETQYF | TGTGCCAGCAGCCTCCACCCGGGGGGAGAGACCCAGTACTTC | TRBJ2-5 | . | TRBD2 | TRBV9
CASSNRAADTQYF | TGTGCCAGCTCGAACAGGGCAGCAGATACGCAGTATTTT | TRBJ2-3 | . | . | TRBV28